This paragraph covers one T cell receptor beta chain sequence. The data belong to a study of T cell changes during pregnancy in multiple sclerosis. Germline V CDR1 and CDR2: MDHEN, SYDVKM. This CDR3 contains 16 residues. The ends were cut back, 6 bases at V and 0 bases at J, with 16 bases in the middle. Profiled with immunoSEQ multiplex PCR; TCRdb holds only in-frame clones, not every one. The sample has roughly 60,000 clones; roughly 95% are singletons. The rearrangement links TRBV28 to TRBJ2-3, with D uncertain. Sequenced here: CD4+ T cells from peripheral blood mononuclear cells, sampled before pregnancy. The clonotype originates from a female donor with multiple sclerosis, enrolled in a pregnancy study. The CDR3 sequence: CASSLTVPSSTDTQYF. CDR3 nucleotide sequence: TGTGCCAGCAGCCTAACGGTTCCCTCTAGCACAGATACGCAGTATTTT.